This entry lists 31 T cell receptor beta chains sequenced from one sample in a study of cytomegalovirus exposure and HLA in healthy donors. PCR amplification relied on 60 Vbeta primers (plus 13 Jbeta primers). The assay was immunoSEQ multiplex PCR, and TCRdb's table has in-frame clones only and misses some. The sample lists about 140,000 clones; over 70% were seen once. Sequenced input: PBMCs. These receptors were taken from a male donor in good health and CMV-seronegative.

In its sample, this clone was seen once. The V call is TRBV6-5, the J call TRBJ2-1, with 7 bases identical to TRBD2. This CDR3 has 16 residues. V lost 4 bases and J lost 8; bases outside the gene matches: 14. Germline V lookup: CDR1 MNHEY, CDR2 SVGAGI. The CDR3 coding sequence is TGTGCCAGCAGTTCCCGTGGCATAAAGGGGAGGGATGAGCAGTTCTTC. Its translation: CASSSRGIKGRDEQFF.

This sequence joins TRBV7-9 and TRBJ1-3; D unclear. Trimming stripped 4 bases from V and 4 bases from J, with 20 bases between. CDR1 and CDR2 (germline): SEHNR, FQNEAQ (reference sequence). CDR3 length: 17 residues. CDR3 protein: CASSSRTGRGEGNTIYF. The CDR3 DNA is TGTGCCAGCAGCTCACGTACGGGTCGAGGAGAAGGAAACACCATATATTTT.

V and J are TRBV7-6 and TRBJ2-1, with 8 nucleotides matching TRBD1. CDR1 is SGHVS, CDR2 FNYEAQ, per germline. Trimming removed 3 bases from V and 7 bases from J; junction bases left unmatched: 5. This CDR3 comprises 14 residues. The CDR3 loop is CASSFGRGLNEQFF. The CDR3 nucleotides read TGTGCCAGCAGCTTTGGCAGGGGGCTTAATGAGCAGTTCTTC.

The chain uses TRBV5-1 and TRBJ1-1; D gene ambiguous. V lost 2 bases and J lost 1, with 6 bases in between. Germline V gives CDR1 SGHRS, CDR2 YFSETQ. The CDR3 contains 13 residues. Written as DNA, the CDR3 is TGCGCCAGCAGCTTTTCAGGGAACACTGAAGCTTTCTTT. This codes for CASSFSGNTEAFF.

The CDR3 DNA follows: TGTGCCAGCAGCTCGACACTAGCGGCAAATGAGCAGTTCTTC. It encodes CASSSTLAANEQFF. The rearrangement uses TRBV11-2 and TRBJ2-1, with 8 positions matching TRBD2. The CDR3 sequence is 14 residues long. V shed 4 bases, J shed 7 bases, and the junction held 6 bases outside the gene matches. The germline V gene encodes CDR1 SGHAT and CDR2 FQNNGV.

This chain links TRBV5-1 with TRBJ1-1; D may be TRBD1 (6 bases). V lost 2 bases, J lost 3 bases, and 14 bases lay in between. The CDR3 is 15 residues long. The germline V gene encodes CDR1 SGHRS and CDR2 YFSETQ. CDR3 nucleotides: TGCGCCAGCAGCTTAATACCAGGGGTTGACACTGAAGCTTTCTTT. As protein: CASSLIPGVDTEAFF.

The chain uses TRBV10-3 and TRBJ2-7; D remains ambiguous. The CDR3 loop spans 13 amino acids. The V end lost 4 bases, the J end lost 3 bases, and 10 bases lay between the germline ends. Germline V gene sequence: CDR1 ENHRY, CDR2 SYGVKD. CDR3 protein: CAISAMAGYEQYF. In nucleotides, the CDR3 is TGTGCCATCAGTGCTATGGCAGGCTACGAGCAGTACTTC.

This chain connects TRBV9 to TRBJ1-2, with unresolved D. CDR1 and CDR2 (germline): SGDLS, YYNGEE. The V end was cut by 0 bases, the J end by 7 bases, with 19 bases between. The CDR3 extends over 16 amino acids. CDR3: CASSVGRMEGRRGYTF. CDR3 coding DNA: TGTGCCAGCAGCGTAGGAAGGATGGAGGGTCGGCGTGGCTACACCTTC. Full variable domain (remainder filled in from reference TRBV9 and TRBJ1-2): DSGVTQTPKHLITATGQRVTLRCSPRSGDLSVYWYQQSLDQGLQFLIQYYNGEERAKGNILERFSAQQFPDLHSELNLSSLELGDSALYFCASSVGRMEGRRGYTFGSGTRLTVV.

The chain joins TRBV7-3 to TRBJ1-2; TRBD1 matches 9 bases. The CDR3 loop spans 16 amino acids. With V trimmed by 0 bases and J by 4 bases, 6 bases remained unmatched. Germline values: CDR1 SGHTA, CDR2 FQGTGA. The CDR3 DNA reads TGTGCCAGCAGCTTAACGGAGGACAGGGGCCTCTATGGCTACACCTTC. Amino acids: CASSLTEDRGLYGYTF.

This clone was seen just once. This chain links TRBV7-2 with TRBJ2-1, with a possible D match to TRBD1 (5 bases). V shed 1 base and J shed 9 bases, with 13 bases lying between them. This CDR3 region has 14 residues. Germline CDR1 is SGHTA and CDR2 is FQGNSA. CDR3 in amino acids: CASSLGLPRGEQFF. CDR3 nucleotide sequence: TGTGCCAGCAGCTTAGGACTTCCTAGGGGTGAGCAGTTCTTC.

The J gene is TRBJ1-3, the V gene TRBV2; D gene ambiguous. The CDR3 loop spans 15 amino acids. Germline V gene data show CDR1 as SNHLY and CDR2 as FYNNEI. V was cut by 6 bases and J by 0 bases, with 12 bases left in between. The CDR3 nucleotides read TGTGCCAGCAGCGTTCTGATTAGCTCTGGAAACACCATATATTTT. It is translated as CASSVLISSGNTIYF.

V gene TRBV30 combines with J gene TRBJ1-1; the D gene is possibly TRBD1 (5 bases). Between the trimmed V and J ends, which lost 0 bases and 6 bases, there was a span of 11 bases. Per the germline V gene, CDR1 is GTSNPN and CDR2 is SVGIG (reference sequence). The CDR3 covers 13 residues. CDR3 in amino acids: CAWSVSRASEAFF. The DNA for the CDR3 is TGTGCCTGGAGTGTAAGCAGGGCCTCTGAAGCTTTCTTT. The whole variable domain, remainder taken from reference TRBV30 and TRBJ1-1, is SQTIHQWPATLVQPVGSPLSLECTVEGTSNPNLYWYRQAAGRGLQLLFYSVGIGQISSEVPQNLSASRPQDRQFILSSKKLLLSDSGFYLCAWSVSRASEAFFGQGTRLTVV.

The CDR3 bases are TGTGCCAGCAGTACCTGGGACAGGGGCTACAATGAGCAGTTCTTC. It translates to CASSTWDRGYNEQFF. This chain uses TRBV2 with TRBJ2-1, with 10 bases lining up with TRBD1. CDR3 length: 15 amino acids. The germline V gene encodes CDR1 SNHLY and CDR2 FYNNEI. The V and J ends lost 5 bases and 3 bases, in that order; junction bases with no gene match: 4.

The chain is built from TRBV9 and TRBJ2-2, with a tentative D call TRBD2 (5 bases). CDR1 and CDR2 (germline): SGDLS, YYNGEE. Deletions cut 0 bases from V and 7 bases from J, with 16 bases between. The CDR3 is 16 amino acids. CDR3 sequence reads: CASSVGGQTRVGELFF. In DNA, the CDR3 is TGTGCCAGCAGCGTAGGGGGTCAGACGAGGGTCGGGGAGCTGTTTTTT.

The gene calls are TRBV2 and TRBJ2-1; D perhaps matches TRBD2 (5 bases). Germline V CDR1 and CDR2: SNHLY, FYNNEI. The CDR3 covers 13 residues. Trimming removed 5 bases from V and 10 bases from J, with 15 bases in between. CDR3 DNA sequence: TGTGCCAGCAGTATACGGGAAAAGAACGAGCAGTTCTTC. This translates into CASSIREKNEQFF.

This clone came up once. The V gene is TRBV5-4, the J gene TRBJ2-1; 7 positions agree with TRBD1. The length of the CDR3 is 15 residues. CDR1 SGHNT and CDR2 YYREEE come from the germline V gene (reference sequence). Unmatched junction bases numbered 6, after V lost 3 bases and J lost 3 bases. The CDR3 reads CASSSRDRFYNEQFF. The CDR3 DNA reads TGTGCCAGCAGCTCCCGGGACAGATTCTACAATGAGCAGTTCTTC.

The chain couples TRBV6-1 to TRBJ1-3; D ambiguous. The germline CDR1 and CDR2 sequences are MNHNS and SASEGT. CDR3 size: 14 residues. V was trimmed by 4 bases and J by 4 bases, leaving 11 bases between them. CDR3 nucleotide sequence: TGTGCCAGCAGTGGCCCCACGGGGGGAAACACCATATATTTT. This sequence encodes CASSGPTGGNTIYF.

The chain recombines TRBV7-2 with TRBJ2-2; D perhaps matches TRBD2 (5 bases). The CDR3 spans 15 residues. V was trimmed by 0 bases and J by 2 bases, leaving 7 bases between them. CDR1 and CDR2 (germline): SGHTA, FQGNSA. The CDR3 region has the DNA TGTGCCAGCAGCTTAGCCCCGGGAAACACCGGGGAGCTGTTTTTT. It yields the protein CASSLAPGNTGELFF.

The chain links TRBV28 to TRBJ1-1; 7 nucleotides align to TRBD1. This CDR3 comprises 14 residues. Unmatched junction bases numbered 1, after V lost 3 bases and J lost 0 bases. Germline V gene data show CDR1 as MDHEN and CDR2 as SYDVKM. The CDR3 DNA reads TGTGCCAGCAGTTTCACAGGGGTGAACACTGAAGCTTTCTTT. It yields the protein CASSFTGVNTEAFF.

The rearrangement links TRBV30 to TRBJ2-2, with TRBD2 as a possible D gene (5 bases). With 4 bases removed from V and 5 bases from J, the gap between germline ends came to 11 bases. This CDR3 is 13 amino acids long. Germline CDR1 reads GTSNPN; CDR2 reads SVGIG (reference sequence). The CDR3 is CAWNNEGTGELFF. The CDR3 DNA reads TGTGCCTGGAATAACGAGGGTACCGGGGAGCTGTTTTTT.

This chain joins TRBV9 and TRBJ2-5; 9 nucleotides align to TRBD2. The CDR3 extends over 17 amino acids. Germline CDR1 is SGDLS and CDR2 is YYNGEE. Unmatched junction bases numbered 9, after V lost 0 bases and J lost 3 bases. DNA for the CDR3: TGTGCCAGCAGCGTAGAAATGGGCGGGGGGGCTGAAGAGACCCAGTACTTC. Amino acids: CASSVEMGGGAEETQYF.

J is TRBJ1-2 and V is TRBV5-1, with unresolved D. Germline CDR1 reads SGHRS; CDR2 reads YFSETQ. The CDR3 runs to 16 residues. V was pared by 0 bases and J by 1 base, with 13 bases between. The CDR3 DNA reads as TGCGCCAGCAGCTTGGTAGGTGGAGAGGGTAACTATGGCTACACCTTC. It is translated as CASSLVGGEGNYGYTF. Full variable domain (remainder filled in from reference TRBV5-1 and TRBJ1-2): KAGVTQTPRYLIKTRGQQVTLSCSPISGHRSVSWYQQTPGQGLQFLFEYFSETQRNKGNFPGRFSGRQFSNSRSEMNVSTLELGDSALYLCASSLVGGEGNYGYTFGSGTRLTVV.

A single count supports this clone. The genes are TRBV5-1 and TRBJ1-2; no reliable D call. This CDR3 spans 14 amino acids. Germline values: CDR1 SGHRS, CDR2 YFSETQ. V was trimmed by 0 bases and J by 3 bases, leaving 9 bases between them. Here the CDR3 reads CASSLDSGYYGYTF. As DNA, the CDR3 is TGCGCCAGCAGCTTGGACTCGGGGTACTATGGCTACACCTTC.

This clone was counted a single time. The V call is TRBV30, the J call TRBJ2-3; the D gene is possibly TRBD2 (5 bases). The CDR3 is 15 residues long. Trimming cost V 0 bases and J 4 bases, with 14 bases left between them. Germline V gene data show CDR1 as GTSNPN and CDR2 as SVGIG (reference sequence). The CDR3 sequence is CAWSVLETTADTQYF. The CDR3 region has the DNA TGTGCCTGGAGTGTACTGGAGACTACAGCAGATACGCAGTATTTT. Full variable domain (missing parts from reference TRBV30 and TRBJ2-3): SQTIHQWPATLVQPVGSPLSLECTVEGTSNPNLYWYRQAAGRGLQLLFYSVGIGQISSEVPQNLSASRPQDRQFILSSKKLLLSDSGFYLCAWSVLETTADTQYFGPGTRLTVL.

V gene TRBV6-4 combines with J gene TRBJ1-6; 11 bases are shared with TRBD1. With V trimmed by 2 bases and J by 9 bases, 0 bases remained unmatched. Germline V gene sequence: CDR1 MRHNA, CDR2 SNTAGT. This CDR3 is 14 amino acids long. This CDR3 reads CASSDGTGGSPLHF. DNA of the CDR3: TGTGCCAGCAGTGACGGGACAGGGGGTTCACCCCTCCACTTT.

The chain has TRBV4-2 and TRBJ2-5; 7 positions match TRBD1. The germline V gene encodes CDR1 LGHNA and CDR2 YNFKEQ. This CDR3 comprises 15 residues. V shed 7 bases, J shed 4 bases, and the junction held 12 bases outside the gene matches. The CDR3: CASTPTGPGGETQYF. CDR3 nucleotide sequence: TGTGCCAGCACTCCGACAGGGCCGGGTGGAGAGACCCAGTACTTC.

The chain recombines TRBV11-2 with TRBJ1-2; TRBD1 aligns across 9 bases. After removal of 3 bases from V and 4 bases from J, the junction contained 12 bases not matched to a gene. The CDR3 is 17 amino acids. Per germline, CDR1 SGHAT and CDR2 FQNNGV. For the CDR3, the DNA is TGTGCCAGCAGCTTGTCCCGGGACAGGGTGGCTATCTATGGCTACACCTTC. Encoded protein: CASSLSRDRVAIYGYTF.

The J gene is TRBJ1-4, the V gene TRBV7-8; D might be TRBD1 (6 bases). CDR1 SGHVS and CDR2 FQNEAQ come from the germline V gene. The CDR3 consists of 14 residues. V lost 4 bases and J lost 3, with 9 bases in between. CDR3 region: CASSWDKPNEKLFF. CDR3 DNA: TGTGCCAGCAGCTGGGACAAGCCTAATGAAAAACTGTTTTTT.

CDR3 in DNA: TGTGCCGGCAAGCGGAGGGGCGTCACAGATACGCAGTATTTT. Amino acid sequence: CAGKRRGVTDTQYF. V and J are TRBV2 and TRBJ2-3; D is perhaps TRBD2 (6 bases). Trimming stripped 11 bases from V and 2 bases from J, with 17 bases between. Per the germline V gene, CDR1 is SNHLY and CDR2 is FYNNEI. The CDR3 contains 14 residues.

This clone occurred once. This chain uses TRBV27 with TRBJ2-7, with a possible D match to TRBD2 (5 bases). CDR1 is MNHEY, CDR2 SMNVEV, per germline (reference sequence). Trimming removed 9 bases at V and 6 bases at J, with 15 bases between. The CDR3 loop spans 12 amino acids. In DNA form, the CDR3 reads TGTGCCAGTGAGGGCCTGGGCGGCGAGCAGTACTTC. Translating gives CASEGLGGEQYF.

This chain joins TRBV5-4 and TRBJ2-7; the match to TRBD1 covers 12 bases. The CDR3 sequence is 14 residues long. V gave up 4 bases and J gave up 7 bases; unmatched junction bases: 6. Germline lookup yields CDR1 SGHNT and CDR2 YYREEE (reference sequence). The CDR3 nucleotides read TGTGCCAGCAGCGGGACAGGGGGCCCGCAGGAGCAGTACTTC. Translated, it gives CASSGTGGPQEQYF.